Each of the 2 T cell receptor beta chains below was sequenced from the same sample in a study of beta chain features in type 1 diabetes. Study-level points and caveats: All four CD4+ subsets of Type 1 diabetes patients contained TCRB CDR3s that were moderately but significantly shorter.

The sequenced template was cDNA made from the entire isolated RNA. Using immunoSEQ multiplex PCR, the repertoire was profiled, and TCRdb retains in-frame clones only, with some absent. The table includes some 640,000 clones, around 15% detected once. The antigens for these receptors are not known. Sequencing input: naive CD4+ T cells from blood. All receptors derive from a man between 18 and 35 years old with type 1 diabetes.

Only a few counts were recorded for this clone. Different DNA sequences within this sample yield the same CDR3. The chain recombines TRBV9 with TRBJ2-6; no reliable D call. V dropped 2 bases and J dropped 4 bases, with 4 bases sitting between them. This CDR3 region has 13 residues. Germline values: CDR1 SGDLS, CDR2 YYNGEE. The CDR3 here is CASSVAGANVLTF. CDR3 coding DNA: TGTGCCAGCAGCGTCGCGGGGGCCAACGTCCTGACTTTC.

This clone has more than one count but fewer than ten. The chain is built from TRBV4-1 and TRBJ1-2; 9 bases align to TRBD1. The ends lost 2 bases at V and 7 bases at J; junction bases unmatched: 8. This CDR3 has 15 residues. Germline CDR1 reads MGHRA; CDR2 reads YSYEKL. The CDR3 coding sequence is TGCGCCAGCAGCCAACCCCTCCGGGACAGGGCTGGCTACACCTTC. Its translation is CASSQPLRDRAGYTF.